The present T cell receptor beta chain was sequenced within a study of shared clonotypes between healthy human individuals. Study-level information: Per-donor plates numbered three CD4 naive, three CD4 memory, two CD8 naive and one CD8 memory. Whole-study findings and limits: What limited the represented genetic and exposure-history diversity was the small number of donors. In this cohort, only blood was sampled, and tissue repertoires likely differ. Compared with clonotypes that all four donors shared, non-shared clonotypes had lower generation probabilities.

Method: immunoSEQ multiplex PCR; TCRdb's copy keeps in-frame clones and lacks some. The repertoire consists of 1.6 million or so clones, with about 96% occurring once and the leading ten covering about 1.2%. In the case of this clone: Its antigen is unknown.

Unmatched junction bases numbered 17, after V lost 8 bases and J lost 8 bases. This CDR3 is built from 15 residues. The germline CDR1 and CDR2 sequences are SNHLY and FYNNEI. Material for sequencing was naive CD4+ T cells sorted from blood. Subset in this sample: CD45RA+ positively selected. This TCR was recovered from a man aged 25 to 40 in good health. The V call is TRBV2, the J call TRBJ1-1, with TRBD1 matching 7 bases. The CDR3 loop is CASSRGPLPGQEAFF. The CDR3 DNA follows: TGTGCCAGCTCCAGGGGACCCCTACCGGGACAGGAAGCTTTCTTT.